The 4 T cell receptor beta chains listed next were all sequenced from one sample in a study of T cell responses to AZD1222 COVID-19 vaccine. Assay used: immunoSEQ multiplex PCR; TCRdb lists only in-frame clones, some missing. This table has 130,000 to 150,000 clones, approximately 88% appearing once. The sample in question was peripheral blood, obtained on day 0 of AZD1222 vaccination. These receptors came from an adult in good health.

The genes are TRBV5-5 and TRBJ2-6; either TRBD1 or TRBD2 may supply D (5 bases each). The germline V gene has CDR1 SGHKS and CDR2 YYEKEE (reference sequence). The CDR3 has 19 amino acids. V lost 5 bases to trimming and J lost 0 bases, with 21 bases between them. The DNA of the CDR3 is TGTGCCAGCAGGTCTGAGGGGAGCGTATCAACCTCTGGGGCCAACGTCCTGACTTTC. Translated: CASRSEGSVSTSGANVLTF.

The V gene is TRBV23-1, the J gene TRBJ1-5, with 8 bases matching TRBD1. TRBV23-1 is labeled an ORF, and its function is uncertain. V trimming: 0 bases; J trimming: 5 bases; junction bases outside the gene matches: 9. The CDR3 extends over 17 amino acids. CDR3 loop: CASSQSPTGGNYQPQHF. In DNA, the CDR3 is TGCGCCAGCAGTCAATCCCCCACAGGGGGGAATTATCAGCCCCAGCATTTT.

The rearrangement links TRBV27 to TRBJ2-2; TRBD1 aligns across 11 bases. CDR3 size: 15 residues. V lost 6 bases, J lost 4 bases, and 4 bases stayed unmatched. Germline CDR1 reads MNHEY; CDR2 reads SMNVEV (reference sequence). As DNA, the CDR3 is TGTGCCAGCAGCTCCGGGACAGGGGGCACCGGGGAGCTGTTTTTT. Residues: CASSSGTGGTGELFF.

CDR3 in amino acids: CASSLDRYGGYTF. In DNA form, the CDR3 reads TGTGCCAGCAGCTTAGATCGATACGGAGGCTACACCTTC. The gene calls are TRBV11-3 and TRBJ1-2; D gene unclear. Looked up from germline, CDR1 is SGHNT and CDR2 is YENEEA. The CDR3 has 13 residues. Trimming shortened V by 0 bases and J by 8 bases, and 10 bases separated the two germline ends.